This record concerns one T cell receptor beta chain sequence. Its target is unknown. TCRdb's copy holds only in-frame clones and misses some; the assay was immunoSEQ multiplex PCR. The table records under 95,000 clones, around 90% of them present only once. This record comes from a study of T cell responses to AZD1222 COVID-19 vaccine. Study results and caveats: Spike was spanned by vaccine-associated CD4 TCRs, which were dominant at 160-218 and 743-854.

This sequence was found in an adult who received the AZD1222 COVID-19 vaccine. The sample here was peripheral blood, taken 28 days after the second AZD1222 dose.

The CDR3 bases are TGTGCCAGCAGGGGACATGCGAACACCGGGGAGCTGTTTTTT. Its translation is CASRGHANTGELFF. This rearrangement joins TRBV6-5 to TRBJ2-2; weak D call: TRBD1 (6 bases). The CDR3 has 14 amino acids. Per the germline V gene, CDR1 is MNHEY and CDR2 is SVGAGI. V dropped 6 bases and J dropped 0 bases, with 8 bases sitting between them.